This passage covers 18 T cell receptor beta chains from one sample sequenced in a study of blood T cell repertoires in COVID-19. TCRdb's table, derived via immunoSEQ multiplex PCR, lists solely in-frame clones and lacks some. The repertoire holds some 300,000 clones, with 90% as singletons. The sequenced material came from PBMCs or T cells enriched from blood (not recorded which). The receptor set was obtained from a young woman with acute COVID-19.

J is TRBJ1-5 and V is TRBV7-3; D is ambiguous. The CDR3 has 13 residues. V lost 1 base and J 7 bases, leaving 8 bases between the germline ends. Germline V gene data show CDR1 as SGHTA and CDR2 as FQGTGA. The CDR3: CASSLMPTQPQHF. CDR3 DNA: TGTGCCAGCAGCTTAATGCCTACCCAGCCCCAGCATTTT.

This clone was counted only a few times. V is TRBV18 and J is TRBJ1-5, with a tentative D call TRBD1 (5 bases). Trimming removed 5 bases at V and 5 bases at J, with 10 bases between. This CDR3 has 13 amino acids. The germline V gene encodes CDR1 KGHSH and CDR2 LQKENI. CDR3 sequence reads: CASSYGRDQPQHF. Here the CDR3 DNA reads TGTGCCAGCTCATATGGCAGGGATCAGCCCCAGCATTTT.

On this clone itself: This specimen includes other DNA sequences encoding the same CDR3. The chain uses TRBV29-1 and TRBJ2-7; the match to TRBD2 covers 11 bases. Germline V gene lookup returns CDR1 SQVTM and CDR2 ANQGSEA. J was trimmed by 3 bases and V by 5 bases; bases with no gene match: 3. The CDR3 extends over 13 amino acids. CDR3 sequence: CSVRTSGSYEQYF. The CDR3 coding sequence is TGCAGCGTTAGAACTAGCGGGAGCTACGAGCAGTACTTC.

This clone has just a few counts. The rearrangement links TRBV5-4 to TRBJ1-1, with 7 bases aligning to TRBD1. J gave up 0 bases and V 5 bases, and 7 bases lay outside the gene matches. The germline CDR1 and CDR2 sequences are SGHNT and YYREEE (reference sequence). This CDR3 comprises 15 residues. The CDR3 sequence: CASRADRVMNTEAFF. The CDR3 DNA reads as TGTGCCAGCAGGGCTGACAGGGTGATGAACACTGAAGCTTTCTTT.

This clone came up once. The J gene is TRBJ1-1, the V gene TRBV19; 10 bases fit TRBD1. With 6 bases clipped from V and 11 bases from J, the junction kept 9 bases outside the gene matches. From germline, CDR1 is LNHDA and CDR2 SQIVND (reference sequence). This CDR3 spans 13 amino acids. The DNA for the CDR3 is TGTGCCAGTAGGGGACAGGGGAATTTGCGGGCTTTCTTT. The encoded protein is CASRGQGNLRAFF.

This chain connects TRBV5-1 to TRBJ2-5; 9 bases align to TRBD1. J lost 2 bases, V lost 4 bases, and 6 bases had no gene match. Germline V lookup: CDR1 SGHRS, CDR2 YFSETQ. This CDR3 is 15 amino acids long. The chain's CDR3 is CASSPGTGYQETQYF. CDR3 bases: TGCGCCAGCAGCCCCGGGACAGGGTATCAAGAGACCCAGTACTTC.

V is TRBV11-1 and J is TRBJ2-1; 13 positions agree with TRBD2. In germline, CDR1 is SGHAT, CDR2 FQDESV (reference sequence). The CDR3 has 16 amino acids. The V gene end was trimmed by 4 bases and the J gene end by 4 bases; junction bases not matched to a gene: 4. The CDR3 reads CASSSGLAGPYNEQFF. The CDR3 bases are TGTGCCAGCAGCTCGGGACTAGCGGGGCCATACAATGAGCAGTTCTTC. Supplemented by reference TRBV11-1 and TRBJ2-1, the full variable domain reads EAEVAQSPRYKITEKSQAVAFWCDPISGHATLYWYRQILGQGPELLVQFQDESVVDDSQLPKDRFSAERLKGVDSTLKIQPAELGDSAMYLCASSSGLAGPYNEQFFGPGTRLTVL.

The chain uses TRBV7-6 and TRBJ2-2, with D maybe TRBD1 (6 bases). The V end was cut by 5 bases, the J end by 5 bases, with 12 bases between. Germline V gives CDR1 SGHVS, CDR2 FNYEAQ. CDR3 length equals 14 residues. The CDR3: CASSRGQGTGELFF. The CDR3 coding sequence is TGTGCCAGCAGCCGGGGACAAGGGACCGGGGAGCTGTTTTTT. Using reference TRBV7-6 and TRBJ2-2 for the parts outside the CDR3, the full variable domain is GAGVSQSPRYKVTKRGQDVALRCDPISGHVSLYWYRQALGQGPEFLTYFNYEAQQDKSGLPNDRFSAERPEGSISTLTIQRTEQRDSAMYRCASSRGQGTGELFFGEGSRLTVL.

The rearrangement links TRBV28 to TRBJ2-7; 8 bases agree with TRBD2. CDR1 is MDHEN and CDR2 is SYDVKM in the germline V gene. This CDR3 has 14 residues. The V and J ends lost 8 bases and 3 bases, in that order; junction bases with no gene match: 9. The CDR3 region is CASVSGRGGYEQYF. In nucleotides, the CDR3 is TGTGCCAGCGTGAGCGGGAGAGGAGGCTACGAGCAGTACTTC.

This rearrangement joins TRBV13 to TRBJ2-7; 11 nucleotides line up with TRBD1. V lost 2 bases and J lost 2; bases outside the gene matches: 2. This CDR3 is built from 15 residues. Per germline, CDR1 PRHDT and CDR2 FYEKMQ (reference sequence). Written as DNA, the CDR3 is TGTGCCAGCAGCTTATCGGGACAGGGGGCCTACGAGCAGTACTTC. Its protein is CASSLSGQGAYEQYF.

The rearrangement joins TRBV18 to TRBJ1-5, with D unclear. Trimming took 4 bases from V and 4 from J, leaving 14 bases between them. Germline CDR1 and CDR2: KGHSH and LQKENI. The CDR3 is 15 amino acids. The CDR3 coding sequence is TGTGCCAGCTCACTTTACGACGGAGGGAATCAGCCCCAGCATTTT. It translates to CASSLYDGGNQPQHF.

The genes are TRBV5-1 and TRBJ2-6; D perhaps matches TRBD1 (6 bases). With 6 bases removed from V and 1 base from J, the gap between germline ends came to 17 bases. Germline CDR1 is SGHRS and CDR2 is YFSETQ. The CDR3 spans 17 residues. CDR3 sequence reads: CASTIQGRGSGANVLTF. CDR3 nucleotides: TGCGCCAGCACGATACAGGGTAGGGGGTCTGGGGCCAACGTCCTGACTTTC.

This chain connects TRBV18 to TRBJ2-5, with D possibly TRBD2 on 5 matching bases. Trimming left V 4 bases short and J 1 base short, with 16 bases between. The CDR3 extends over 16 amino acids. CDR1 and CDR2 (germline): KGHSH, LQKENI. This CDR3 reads CASSHSSQRTQETQYF. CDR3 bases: TGTGCCAGCTCACACAGCTCCCAGCGGACCCAAGAGACCCAGTACTTC. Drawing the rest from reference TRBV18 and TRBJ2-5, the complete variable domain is NAGVMQNPRHLVRRRGQEARLRCSPMKGHSHVYWYRQLPEEGLKFMVYLQKENIIDESGMPKERFSAEFPKEGPSILRIQQVVRGDSAAYFCASSHSSQRTQETQYFGPGTRLLVL.

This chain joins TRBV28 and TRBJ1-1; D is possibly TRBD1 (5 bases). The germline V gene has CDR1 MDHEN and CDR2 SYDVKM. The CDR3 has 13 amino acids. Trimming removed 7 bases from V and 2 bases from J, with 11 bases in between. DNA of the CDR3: TGTGCCAGCAAGGGAAGGGGAAACACTGAAGCTTTCTTT. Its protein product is CASKGRGNTEAFF.

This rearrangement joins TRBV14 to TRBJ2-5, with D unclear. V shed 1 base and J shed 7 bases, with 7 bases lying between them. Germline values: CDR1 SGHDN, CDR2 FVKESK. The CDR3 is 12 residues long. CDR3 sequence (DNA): TGTGCCAGCAGCCAAGCCCGGAGGACCCAGTACTTC. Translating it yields CASSQARRTQYF. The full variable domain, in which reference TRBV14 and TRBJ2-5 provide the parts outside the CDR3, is EAGVTQFPSHSVIEKGQTVTLRCDPISGHDNLYWYRRVMGKEIKFLLHFVKESKQDESGMPNNRFLAERTGGTYSTLKVQPAELEDSGVYFCASSQARRTQYFGPGTRLLVL.

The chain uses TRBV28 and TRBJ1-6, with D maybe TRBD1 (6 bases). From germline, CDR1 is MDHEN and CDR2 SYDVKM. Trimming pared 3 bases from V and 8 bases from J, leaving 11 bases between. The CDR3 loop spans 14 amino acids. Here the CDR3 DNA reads TGTGCCAGCAGTTTTGCAGGGGAGCATTCACCCCTCCACTTT. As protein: CASSFAGEHSPLHF.

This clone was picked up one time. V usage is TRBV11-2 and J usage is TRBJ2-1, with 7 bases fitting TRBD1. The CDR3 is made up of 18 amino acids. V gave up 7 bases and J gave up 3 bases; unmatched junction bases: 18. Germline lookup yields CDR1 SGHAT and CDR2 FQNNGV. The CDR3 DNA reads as TGTGCCAGCACCCTTGACAGGGACGGACTGGGGAACTACAATGAGCAGTTCTTC. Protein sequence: CASTLDRDGLGNYNEQFF. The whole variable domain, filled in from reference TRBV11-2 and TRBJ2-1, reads EAGVAQSPRYKIIEKRQSVAFWCNPISGHATLYWYQQILGQGPKLLIQFQNNGVVDDSQLPKDRFSAERLKGVDSTLKIQPAKLEDSAVYLCASTLDRDGLGNYNEQFFGPGTRLTVL.

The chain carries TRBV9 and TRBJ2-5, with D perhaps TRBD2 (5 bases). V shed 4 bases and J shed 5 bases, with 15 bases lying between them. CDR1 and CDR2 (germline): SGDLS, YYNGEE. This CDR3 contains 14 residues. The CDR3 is CASSTPGEWETQYF. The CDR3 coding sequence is TGTGCCAGCAGCACCCCCGGGGAATGGGAGACCCAGTACTTC.